This is a list of T cell receptor beta chains from one sample in a study of blood T cell repertoires in COVID-19. Clones were sequenced by immunoSEQ multiplex PCR, and TCRdb holds only the in-frame ones, with some missing. The sample yields about 170,000 clones, approximately 91% seen once. Sample: peripheral blood. Receptors originate from a man aged 18 to 29 with COVID-19, enrolled during active disease. Each CDR3 is given with its conserved first and last residue. A D gene is named only where the DNA matches it firmly. Only part of the rows carry a size: once, few, many, or a class if the clone is expanded.

cdr3_aa cdr3_nt v_call clone_size d_call j_call
CASSETSEGYTF TGTGCCAGCTCAGAGACATCTGAGGGCTACACCTTC TRBV18 - - TRBJ1-2
CASSISSGRVTGELFF TGTGCCAGTAGTATTTCTAGCGGGAGAGTCACCGGGGAGCTGTTTTTT TRBV19 - TRBD2 TRBJ2-2
CASSQEAGSNYGYTF TGTGCCAGCAGCCAAGAAGCAGGTTCCAACTATGGCTACACCTTC TRBV4-2 - - TRBJ1-2
CASSSQGGRASNEQFF TGTGCCAGCAGCTCCCAGGGGGGTAGGGCTAGCAATGAGCAGTTCTTC TRBV11-3 - - TRBJ2-1
CASSVGGSNTGELFF TGTGCCAGCAGCGTCGGCGGGTCGAACACCGGGGAGCTGTTTTTT TRBV9 - - TRBJ2-2
CASSWGQGAYTGELFF TGTGCCAGCAGTTGGGGACAGGGTGCGTACACCGGGGAGCTGTTTTTT TRBV27 once TRBD1 TRBJ2-2
CAIRTGGGGELFF TGTGCCATCAGGACAGGGGGCGGCGGGGAGCTGTTTTTT TRBV10-3 - TRBD1 TRBJ2-2
CASSPPITGSPTYEQYF TGTGCCAGCAGCCCCCCAATCACCGGGAGTCCCACCTACGAGCAGTACTTC TRBV3-1/TRBV3-2 - - TRBJ2-7
CASSNEGWTEAFF TGTGCCAGCTCGAACGAGGGATGGACTGAAGCTTTCTTT TRBV27 - - TRBJ1-1
CASSQQGASGNTIYF TGTGCCAGCAGCCAACAGGGGGCGAGCGGAAACACCATATATTTT TRBV3-1/TRBV3-2 - TRBD1 TRBJ1-3
CASSSTSGQYQETQYF TGTGCCAGCAGCTCTACTAGCGGCCAGTACCAAGAGACCCAGTACTTC TRBV7-2 - TRBD2 TRBJ2-5
CASSSAAIVGKNIQYF TGTGCCAGCAGCTCGGCGGCTATTGTGGGCAAAAACATTCAGTACTTC TRBV5-4 - - TRBJ2-4
CASSLDPGINQPQHF TGTGCCAGCAGCTTAGACCCGGGGATCAATCAGCCCCAGCATTTT TRBV7-2 - - TRBJ1-5